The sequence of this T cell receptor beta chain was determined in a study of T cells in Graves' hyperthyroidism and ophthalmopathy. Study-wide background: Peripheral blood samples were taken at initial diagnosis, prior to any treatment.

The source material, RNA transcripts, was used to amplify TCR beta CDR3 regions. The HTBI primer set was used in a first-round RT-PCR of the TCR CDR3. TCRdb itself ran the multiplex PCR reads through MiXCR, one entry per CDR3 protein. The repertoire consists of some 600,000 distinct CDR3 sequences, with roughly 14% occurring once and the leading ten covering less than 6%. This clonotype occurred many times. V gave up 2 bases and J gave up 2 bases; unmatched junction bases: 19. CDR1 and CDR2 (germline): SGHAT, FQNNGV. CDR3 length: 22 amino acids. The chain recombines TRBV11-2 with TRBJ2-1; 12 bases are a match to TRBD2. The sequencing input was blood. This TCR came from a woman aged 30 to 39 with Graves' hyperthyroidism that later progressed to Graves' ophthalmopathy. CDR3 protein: CASSLKDRGGTSGPSPYNEQFF. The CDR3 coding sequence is TGTGCCAGCAGCTTAAAGGATAGAGGCGGGACTAGCGGGCCCTCCCCCTACAATGAGCAGTTCTTC. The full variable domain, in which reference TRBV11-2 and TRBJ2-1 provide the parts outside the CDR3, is EAGVAQSPRYKIIEKRQSVAFWCNPISGHATLYWYQQILGQGPKLLIQFQNNGVVDDSQLPKDRFSAERLKGVDSTLKIQPAKLEDSAVYLCASSLKDRGGTSGPSPYNEQFFGPGTRLTVL.